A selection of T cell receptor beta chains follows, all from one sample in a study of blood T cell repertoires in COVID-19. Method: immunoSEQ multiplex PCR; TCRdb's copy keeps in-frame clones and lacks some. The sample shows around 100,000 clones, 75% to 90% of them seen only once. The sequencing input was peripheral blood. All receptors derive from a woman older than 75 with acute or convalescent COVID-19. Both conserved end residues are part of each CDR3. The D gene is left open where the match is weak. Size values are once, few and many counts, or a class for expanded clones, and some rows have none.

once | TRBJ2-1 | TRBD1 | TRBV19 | TGTGCCAGTAGTATAGGGGACAGGGGTAACTATGAGCAGTTCTTC | CASSIGDRGNYEQFF
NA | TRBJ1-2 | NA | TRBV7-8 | TGTGCCAGCAGCTTAGATGACAGTAGCTATGGCTACACCTTC | CASSLDDSSYGYTF
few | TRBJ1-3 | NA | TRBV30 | TGTGCCTGGAGTCCACAAGGAGGGAGACCAAACACCATATATTTT | CAWSPQGGRPNTIYF
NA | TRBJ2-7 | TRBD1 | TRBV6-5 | TGTGCCAGCAATTTCGGACAGGGGGGCCACGAGCAGTACTTC | CASNFGQGGHEQYF
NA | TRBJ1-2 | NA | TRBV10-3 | TGTGCCATCAGCAGGGGCTATGGCTACACCTTC | CAISRGYGYTF
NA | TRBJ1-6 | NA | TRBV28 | TGTGCCAGCAGTTTGCGGACAGACAATCCAAATTCACCCCTCCACTTT | CASSLRTDNPNSPLHF
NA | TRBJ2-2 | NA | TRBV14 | TGTGCCAGCAGCCAAGGGCAGGGTTCGCTTAACACCGGGGAGCTGTTTTTT | CASSQGQGSLNTGELFF
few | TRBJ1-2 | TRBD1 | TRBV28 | TGTGCCAGCAGTGTTCCGGGACAGGGAAACTATGGCTACACCTTC | CASSVPGQGNYGYTF
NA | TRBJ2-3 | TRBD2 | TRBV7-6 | TGTGCCAGCAGCTCCGTAAGGCGGGGGGGCATCACAGATACGCAGTATTTT | CASSSVRRGGITDTQYF
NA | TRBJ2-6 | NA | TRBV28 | TGTGCCACACACGGGGGGCCTGGGGCCAACGTCCTGACTTTC | CATHGGPGANVLTF
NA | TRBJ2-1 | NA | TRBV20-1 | TGCAGTGCTAGTGTCACAACAAACAATGAGCAGTTCTTC | CSASVTTNNEQFF
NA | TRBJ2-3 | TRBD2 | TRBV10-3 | TGTGCCATCAGTCCGACTAGCGGGGAACATACGCAGTATTTT | CAISPTSGEHTQYF
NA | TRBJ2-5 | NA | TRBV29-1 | TGCAGCGGTACCACAGGGGGGGAGGCCCAGTACTTC | CSGTTGGEAQYF
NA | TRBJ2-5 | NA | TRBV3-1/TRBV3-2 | TGTGCCAGCAGCCAAGATGGCGCTAGCTGGGAGACCCAGTACTTC | CASSQDGASWETQYF
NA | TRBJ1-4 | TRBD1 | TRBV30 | TGTGCCTGGAAGACAGACAGGGTTGGAAAACTGTTTTTT | CAWKTDRVGKLFF
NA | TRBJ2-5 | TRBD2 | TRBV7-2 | TGTGCCAGCAGCCCTGGACTAGCGGGGGGCCAAGAGACCCAGTACTTC | CASSPGLAGGQETQYF
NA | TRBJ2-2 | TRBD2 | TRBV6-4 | TGTGCCAGCCGATCCAGCGGGGGGCTCACCGGGGAGCTGTTTTTT | CASRSSGGLTGELFF
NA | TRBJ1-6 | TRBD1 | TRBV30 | TGTGCCTGGAGCCGCCCAGGGACAGGGGGATCACCCCTCCACTTT | CAWSRPGTGGSPLHF
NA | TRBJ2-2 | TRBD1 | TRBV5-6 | TGTGCCAGCAGCTTGGTAGGACAGGGGATCACCGGGGAGCTGTTTTTT | CASSLVGQGITGELFF
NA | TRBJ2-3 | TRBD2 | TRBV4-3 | TGCGCCAGCAGCCAAAGGACTAGTAGCGGCACAGATACGCAGTATTTT | CASSQRTSSGTDTQYF
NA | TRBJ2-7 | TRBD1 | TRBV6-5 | TGTGCCAGCAGTTCCGGGACAGGGCGATACGAGCAGTACTTC | CASSSGTGRYEQYF
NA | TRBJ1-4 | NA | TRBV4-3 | TGCGCCAGCAGCCAAATGACAGTTGCAACTAATGAAAAACTGTTTTTT | CASSQMTVATNEKLFF
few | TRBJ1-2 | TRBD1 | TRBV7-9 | TGTGCCAGCAGCTTGGGGACAGGGGTTGGCTACACCTTC | CASSLGTGVGYTF
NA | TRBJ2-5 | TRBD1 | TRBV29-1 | TGCAGCCTGATACCGGGACAGGGTGGGCAGACCCAGTACTTC | CSLIPGQGGQTQYF
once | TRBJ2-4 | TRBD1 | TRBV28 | TGTGCCAGCAGCCGCCCAGGGGGCGGTAACATTCAGTACTTC | CASSRPGGGNIQYF
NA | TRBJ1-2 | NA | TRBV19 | TGTGCCACACTGGGGCAGGGATATGGCTACACCTTC | CATLGQGYGYTF
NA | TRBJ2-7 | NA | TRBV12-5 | TGTGCTAGTGGTTCCCTAATCTACGAGCAGTACTTC | CASGSLIYEQYF
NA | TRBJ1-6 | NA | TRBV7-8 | TGTGCCAGCAGCAAAGAGCTTACAAGGGGTTCACCCCTCCACTTT | CASSKELTRGSPLHF
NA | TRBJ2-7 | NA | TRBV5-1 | TGCGCCAGCAGCTTCGATTACGGCGAGCAGTACTTC | CASSFDYGEQYF
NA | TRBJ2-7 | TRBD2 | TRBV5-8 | TGTGCCAGCAGTCCGGGGACTAGCGGGGCCTCCTACGAGCAGTACTTC | CASSPGTSGASYEQYF
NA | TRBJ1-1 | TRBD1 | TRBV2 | TGTGCCAGCAGCCGGGACAGTGCGAACACTGAAGCTTTCTTT | CASSRDSANTEAFF
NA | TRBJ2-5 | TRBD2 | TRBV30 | TGTGCCTGGAGTGGTGGGGGGGGGACCCAGTACTTC | CAWSGGGGTQYF